The 9 T cell receptor beta chains presented below share a single source sample, sequenced in a study of shared clonotypes between healthy human individuals (dated by TCRdb to about 2020). The library was produced with the immunoSEQ multiplex PCR assay. Entries here come from immuneACCESS through TCRdb and include only in-frame sequences with V and J called. Some clones fail to appear in such tables; in the studies checked, an unresolved V gene covers under half of the shortfall, and the cause of the remainder is unknown. This sample gives some 500,000 clones in total; approximately 80% of them show up just once. The ten largest account for approximately 12% of the sample. The specimen was PBMCs. All receptors derive from a woman aged 40-49 years in good health. Some clones in this sample may be carry-over from other donors' samples.

The rearrangement links TRBV19 to TRBJ2-5; unclear D gene. Germline values: CDR1 LNHDA, CDR2 SQIVND (reference sequence). V was shortened by 4 bases and J by 1 base, with 7 bases between the two germline ends. This CDR3 is built from 13 residues. This CDR3 is CASSTSGQETQYF. The CDR3 coding sequence is TGTGCCAGTAGTACCTCGGGCCAAGAGACCCAGTACTTC.

As for this clone: This could be a read error, since a much larger clone is one nucleotide away. At the DNA level, this CDR3 is encoded by other sequences in the same sample as well. The rearrangement joins TRBV4-2 to TRBJ1-2; 8 bases match TRBD1. This CDR3 comprises 17 residues. Per germline, CDR1 LGHNA and CDR2 YNFKEQ. The CDR3 DNA reads as TGTGCCAGCAGCCAAGATGGGGCAGGGGGCGCCGGCTATGGCTACACATTC. Translated, it gives CASSQDGAGGAGYGYTF.

To note about this clone: This sequence is one base from a far larger clone and is likely a read error. This chain links TRBV28 with TRBJ1-5, with 7 bases lining up with TRBD1. The CDR3 sequence is 12 residues long. V dropped 8 bases and J dropped 6; count of bases not matched to a gene: 4. The germline V gene encodes CDR1 MDHEN and CDR2 SYDVKM. The DNA for the CDR3 is TGTGCCAGCCAACAGGGGAGTCAGCCCCAGCATTTT. Amino acid sequence: CASQQGSQPQHF.

Concerning this clone: This likely came from a read error, as a far larger clone is one base away. The genes are TRBV5-1 and TRBJ2-2, with 11 bases lining up with TRBD1. The CDR3 has 16 residues. Germline-derived CDR1 and CDR2 are SGHRS and YFSETQ. J gave up 0 bases and V 7 bases, and 5 bases lay outside the gene matches. The CDR3 protein is CASGRTGGANTGELFF. The DNA of the CDR3 is TGCGCCAGCGGCCGGACAGGGGGCGCGAACACCGGGGAGCTGTTTTTT.

The chain recombines TRBV5-4 with TRBJ2-1; D is ambiguous. This CDR3 has 15 residues. V gave up 0 bases and J gave up 4 bases, with 11 bases separating them. Germline V lookup: CDR1 SGHNT, CDR2 YYREEE (reference sequence). The CDR3: CASSLDGSPYNEQFF. CDR3 bases: TGTGCCAGCAGCTTGGATGGGTCCCCATACAATGAGCAGTTCTTC.

The chain carries TRBV18 and TRBJ1-5; D remains unclear. Trimming left V 2 bases short and J 4 bases short, with 9 bases between. This CDR3 spans 14 amino acids. Germline V lookup: CDR1 KGHSH, CDR2 LQKENI. CDR3: CASSPRRDNQPQHF. The CDR3 region has the DNA TGTGCCAGCTCACCAAGGCGGGATAATCAGCCCCAGCATTTT.

This clone was counted ten times or more. The chain carries TRBV7-2 and TRBJ2-1, with 8 bases aligning to TRBD2. The CDR3 extends over 15 amino acids. After removal of 5 bases from V and 3 bases from J, the junction contained 6 bases not matched to a gene. The germline V gene encodes CDR1 SGHTA and CDR2 FQGNSA. As DNA, the CDR3 is TGTGCCAGCAGCCTTCAGGCGGGAGGCTACAATGAGCAGTTCTTC. This sequence encodes CASSLQAGGYNEQFF.

Here the CDR3 DNA reads TGTGCCAGCAGTTTCGGGGGGCCTGCAGATACGCAGTATTTT. This encodes CASSFGGPADTQYF. The gene calls are TRBV7-8 and TRBJ2-3, with a possible D match to TRBD2 (7 bases). V lost 6 bases, J lost 4 bases, and 14 bases lay in between. The CDR3 runs to 14 residues. Germline loops: CDR1 SGHVS, CDR2 FQNEAQ.

This clone turned up a few times. This chain links TRBV28 with TRBJ2-7, with D perhaps TRBD2 (6 bases). Per germline, CDR1 MDHEN and CDR2 SYDVKM. Deletions cut 7 bases from V and 0 bases from J, with 10 bases between. This CDR3 region has 13 residues. The CDR3 coding sequence is TGTGCCAGCAACCGACTAGACTCCTACGAGCAGTACTTC. This encodes CASNRLDSYEQYF.